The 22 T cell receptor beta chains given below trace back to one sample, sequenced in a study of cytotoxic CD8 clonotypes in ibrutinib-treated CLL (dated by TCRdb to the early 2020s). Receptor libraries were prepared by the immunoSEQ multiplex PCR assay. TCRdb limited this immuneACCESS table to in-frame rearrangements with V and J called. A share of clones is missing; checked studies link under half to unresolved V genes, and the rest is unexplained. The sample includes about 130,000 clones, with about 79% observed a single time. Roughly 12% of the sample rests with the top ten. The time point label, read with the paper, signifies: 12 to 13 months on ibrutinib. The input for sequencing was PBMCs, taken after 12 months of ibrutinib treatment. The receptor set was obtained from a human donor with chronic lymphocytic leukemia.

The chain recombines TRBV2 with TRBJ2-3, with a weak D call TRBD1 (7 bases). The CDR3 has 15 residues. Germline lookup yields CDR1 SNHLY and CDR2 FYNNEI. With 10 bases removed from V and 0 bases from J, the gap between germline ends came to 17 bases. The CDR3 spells CATRPTGTSTDTQYF. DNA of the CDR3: TGTGCCACCAGGCCGACAGGGACTAGCACAGATACGCAGTATTTT.

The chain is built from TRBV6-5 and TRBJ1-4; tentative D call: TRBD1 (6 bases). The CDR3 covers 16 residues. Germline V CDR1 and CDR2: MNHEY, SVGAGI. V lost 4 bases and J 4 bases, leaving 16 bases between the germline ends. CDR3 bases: TGTGCCAGCAGTTCGCATCCAGGGGCCTATAATGAAAAACTGTTTTTT. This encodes CASSSHPGAYNEKLFF.

CDR3 protein: CARLQEAFF. The CDR3 bases are TGTGCCAGATTACAGGAAGCTTTCTTT. The V call is TRBV30, the J call TRBJ1-1; no reliable D call. V shed 8 bases and J shed 8 bases, with 9 bases lying between them. Per the germline V gene, CDR1 is GTSNPN and CDR2 is SVGIG (reference sequence). The CDR3 length is 9 residues.

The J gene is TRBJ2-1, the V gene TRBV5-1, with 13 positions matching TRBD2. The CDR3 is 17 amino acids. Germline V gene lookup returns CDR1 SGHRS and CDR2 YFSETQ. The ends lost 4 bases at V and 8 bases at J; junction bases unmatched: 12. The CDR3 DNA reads TGCGCCAGCAGCCAAATACTACTAGCGGGAGGGCCGGATGAGCAGTTCTTC. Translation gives CASSQILLAGGPDEQFF.

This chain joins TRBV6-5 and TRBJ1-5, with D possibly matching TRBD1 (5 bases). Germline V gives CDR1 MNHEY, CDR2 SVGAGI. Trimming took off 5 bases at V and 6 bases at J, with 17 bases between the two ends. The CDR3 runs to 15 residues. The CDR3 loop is CASSQHRSASQPQHF. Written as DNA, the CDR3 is TGTGCCAGCAGTCAACACAGGTCAGCCAGTCAGCCCCAGCATTTT.

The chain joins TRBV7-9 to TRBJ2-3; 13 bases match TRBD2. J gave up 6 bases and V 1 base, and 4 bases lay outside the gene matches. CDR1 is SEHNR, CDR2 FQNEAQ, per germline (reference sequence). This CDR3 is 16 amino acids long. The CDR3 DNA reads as TGTGCCAGCAGCTTAGGGACTAGCGGGAGTTCGGATACGCAGTATTTT. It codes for CASSLGTSGSSDTQYF. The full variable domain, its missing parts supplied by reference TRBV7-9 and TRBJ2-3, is DTGVSQNPRHKITKRGQNVTFRCDPISEHNRLYWYRQTLGQGPEFLTYFQNEAQLEKSRLLSDRFSAERPKGSFSTLEIQRTEQGDSAMYLCASSLGTSGSSDTQYFGPGTRLTVL.

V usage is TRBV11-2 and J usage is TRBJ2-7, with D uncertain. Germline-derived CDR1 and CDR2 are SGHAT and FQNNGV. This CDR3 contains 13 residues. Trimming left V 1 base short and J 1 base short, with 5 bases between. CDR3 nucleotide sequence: TGTGCCAGCAGCTTAGTACTGTCCTACGAGCAGTACTTC. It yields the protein CASSLVLSYEQYF. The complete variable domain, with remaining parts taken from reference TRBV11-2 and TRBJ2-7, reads EAGVAQSPRYKIIEKRQSVAFWCNPISGHATLYWYQQILGQGPKLLIQFQNNGVVDDSQLPKDRFSAERLKGVDSTLKIQPAKLEDSAVYLCASSLVLSYEQYFGPGTRLTVT.

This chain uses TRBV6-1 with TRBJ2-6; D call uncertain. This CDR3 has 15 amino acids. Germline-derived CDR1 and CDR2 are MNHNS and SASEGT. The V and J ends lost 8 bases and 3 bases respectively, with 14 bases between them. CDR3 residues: CASGNFGLGANVLTF. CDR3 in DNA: TGTGCCAGCGGAAATTTTGGGCTTGGGGCCAACGTCCTGACTTTC.

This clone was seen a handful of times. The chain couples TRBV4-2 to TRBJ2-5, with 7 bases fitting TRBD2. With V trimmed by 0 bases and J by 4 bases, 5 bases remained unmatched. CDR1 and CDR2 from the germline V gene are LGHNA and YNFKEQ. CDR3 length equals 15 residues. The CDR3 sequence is CASSQDQAGVETQYF. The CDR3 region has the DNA TGTGCCAGCAGCCAAGATCAGGCGGGAGTAGAGACCCAGTACTTC.

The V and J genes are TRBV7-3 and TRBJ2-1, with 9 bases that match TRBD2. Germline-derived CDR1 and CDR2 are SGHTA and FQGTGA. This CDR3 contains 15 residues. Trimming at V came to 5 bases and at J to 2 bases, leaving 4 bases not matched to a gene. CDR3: CASSPGTSPYNEQFF. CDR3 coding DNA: TGTGCCAGCAGCCCAGGGACTAGCCCCTACAATGAGCAGTTCTTC.

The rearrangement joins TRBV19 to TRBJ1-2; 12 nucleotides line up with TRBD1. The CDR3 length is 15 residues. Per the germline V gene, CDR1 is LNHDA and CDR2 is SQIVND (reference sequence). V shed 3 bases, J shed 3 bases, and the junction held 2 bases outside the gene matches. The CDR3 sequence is CASSIGTGGYYGYTF. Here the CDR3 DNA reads TGTGCCAGTAGTATCGGGACAGGGGGCTACTATGGCTACACCTTC.

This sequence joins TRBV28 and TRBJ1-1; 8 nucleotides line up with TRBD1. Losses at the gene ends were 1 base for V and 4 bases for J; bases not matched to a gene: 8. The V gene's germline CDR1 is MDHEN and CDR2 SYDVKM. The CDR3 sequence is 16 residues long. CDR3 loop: CASSLLFRGRSTEAFF. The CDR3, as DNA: TGTGCCAGCAGTTTATTGTTCAGGGGGCGAAGCACTGAAGCTTTCTTT.

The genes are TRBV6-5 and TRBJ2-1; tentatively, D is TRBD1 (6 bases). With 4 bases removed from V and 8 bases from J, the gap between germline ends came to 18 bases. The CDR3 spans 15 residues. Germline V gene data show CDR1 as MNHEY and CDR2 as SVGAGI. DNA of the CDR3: TGTGCCAGCAGTTCCAAGAACTCAGGGGCAGATGAGCAGTTCTTC. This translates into CASSSKNSGADEQFF.

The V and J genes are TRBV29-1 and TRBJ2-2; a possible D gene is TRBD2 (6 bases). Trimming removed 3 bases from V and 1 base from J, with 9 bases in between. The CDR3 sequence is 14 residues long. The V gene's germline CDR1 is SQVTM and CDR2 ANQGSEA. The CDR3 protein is CSVDRLGNTGELFF. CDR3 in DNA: TGCAGCGTTGATAGACTAGGGAACACCGGGGAGCTGTTTTTT.

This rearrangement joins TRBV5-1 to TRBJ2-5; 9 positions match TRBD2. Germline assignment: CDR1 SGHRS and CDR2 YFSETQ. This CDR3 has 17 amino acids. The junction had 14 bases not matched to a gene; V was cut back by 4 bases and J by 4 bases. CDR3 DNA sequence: TGCGCCAGCAGCGACTACCGTAGCGGGAGTTGGCTAGAGACCCAGTACTTC. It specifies CASSDYRSGSWLETQYF.

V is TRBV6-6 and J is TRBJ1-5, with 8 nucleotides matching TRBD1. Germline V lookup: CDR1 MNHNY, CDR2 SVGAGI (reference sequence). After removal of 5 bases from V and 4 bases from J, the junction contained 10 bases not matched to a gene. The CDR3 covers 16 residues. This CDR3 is CASSHGSGQENQPQHF. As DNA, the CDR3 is TGTGCCAGCAGTCACGGATCGGGACAGGAGAATCAGCCCCAGCATTTT.

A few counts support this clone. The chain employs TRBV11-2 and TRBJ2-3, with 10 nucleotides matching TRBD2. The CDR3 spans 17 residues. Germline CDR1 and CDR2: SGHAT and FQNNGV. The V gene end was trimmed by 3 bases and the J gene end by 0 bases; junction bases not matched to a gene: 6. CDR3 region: CASSFSGLAKSTDTQYF. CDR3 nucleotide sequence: TGTGCCAGCAGCTTCTCGGGACTAGCGAAAAGCACAGATACGCAGTATTTT.

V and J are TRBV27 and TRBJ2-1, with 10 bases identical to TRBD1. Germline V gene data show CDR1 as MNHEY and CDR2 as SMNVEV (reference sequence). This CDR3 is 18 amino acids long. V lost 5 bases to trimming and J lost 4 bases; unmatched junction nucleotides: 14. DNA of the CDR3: TGTGCCAGCAGTCAACGGGACAGGGGAGCAATTTTGTACAATGAGCAGTTCTTC. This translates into CASSQRDRGAILYNEQFF.

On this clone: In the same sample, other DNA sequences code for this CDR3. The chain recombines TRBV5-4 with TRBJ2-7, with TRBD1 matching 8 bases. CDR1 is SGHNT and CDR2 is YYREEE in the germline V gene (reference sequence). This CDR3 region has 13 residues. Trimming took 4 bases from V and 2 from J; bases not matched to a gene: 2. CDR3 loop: CASSRTGPYEQYF. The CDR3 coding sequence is TGTGCCAGCAGCCGGACAGGGCCCTACGAGCAGTACTTC.

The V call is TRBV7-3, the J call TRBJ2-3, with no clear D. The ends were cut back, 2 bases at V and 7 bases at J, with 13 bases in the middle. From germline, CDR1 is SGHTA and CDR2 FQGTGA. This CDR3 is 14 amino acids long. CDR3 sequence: CASSLAPVAYTQYF. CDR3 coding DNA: TGTGCCAGCAGCTTAGCCCCGGTCGCTTATACGCAGTATTTT.

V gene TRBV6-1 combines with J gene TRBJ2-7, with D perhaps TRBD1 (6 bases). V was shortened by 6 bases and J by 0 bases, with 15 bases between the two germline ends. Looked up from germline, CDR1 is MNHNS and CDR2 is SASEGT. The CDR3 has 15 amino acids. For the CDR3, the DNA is TGTGCCAGCAGACAGTCCCGGGACACCTCCTACGAGCAGTACTTC. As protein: CASRQSRDTSYEQYF.

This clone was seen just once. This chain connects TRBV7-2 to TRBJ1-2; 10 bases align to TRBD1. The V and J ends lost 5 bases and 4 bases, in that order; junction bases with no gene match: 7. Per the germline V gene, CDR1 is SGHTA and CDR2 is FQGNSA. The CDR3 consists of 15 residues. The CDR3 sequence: CASSRDRGKVYGYTF. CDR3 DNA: TGTGCCAGCAGCCGGGACAGGGGAAAGGTCTATGGCTACACCTTC.